Following are 20 T cell receptor beta chains from one sample sequenced in a study of OX40 agonist ivuxolimab in advanced cancers. Sequencing used immunoSEQ multiplex PCR; TCRdb keeps in-frame clones, though not all of them. The data show roughly 44,000 clones, about nine tenths seen once. Sequencing was performed on CD4+ or CD8+ T cells sorted from blood, taken in a trial of the OX40 agonist ivuxolimab. Receptors were obtained from an adult with an advanced solid tumor such as melanoma, head and neck, liver or kidney cancer.

The chain has TRBV27 and TRBJ2-1, with TRBD1 matching over 9 bases. The germline V gene has CDR1 MNHEY and CDR2 SMNVEV (reference sequence). The CDR3 runs 14 residues. V shed 6 bases and J 8 bases; nucleotides not matched to a gene: 8. CDR3 amino acids: CASRTGTGLDEQFF. CDR3 DNA sequence: TGTGCCAGCAGGACCGGGACAGGGCTCGATGAGCAGTTCTTC.

V gene TRBV2 combines with J gene TRBJ2-7; TRBD1 matches at 10 bases. The length of the CDR3 is 15 residues. From germline, CDR1 is SNHLY and CDR2 FYNNEI. The ends lost 8 bases at V and 4 bases at J; junction bases unmatched: 11. As DNA, the CDR3 is TGTGCCAGCGCGAAGATTTCGGACAGGGGGTACGAGCAGTACTTC. Translated: CASAKISDRGYEQYF.

The CDR3 is CASSARSSYNEQFF. The CDR3 DNA reads TGCGCCAGCAGCGCCCGGAGCTCCTACAATGAGCAGTTCTTC. The chain links TRBV5-1 to TRBJ2-1; D is undetermined. Germline V gene data show CDR1 as SGHRS and CDR2 as YFSETQ. V was pared by 4 bases and J by 0 bases, with 8 bases between. The CDR3 loop spans 14 amino acids.

This chain links TRBV13 with TRBJ2-1, with 7 bases aligning to TRBD1. CDR3 length equals 16 residues. V lost 3 bases, J lost 8 bases, and 13 bases stayed unmatched. Germline assignment: CDR1 PRHDT and CDR2 FYEKMQ (reference sequence). The CDR3: CASSFRGHSTDYEQFF. The CDR3 nucleotides read TGTGCCAGCAGCTTTAGGGGGCATTCAACCGATTATGAGCAGTTCTTC.

This chain joins TRBV2 and TRBJ2-2; D is unclear. There are 14 residues in the CDR3. Trimming shortened V by 1 base and J by 6 bases, and 9 bases separated the two germline ends. CDR1 and CDR2 from the germline V gene are SNHLY and FYNNEI. For the CDR3, the DNA is TGTGCCAGCAGTGAAGTTCTTGTCCCCGGGGAGCTGTTTTTT. This translates into CASSEVLVPGELFF.

The genes are TRBV6-6 and TRBJ1-1; D unclear. Trimming shortened V by 7 bases and J by 0 bases, and 6 bases separated the two germline ends. Germline values: CDR1 MNHNY, CDR2 SVGAGI (reference sequence). This CDR3 contains 12 residues. CDR3 sequence (DNA): TGTGCCAGCATTCATATGAACACTGAAGCTTTCTTT. Its translation: CASIHMNTEAFF.

The chain recombines TRBV5-1 with TRBJ2-5, with D unclear. CDR1 SGHRS and CDR2 YFSETQ come from the germline V gene. This CDR3 spans 15 amino acids. V was cut by 0 bases and J by 7 bases, with 16 bases left in between. The CDR3 sequence: CASSLVLDSTGTQYF. The DNA for the CDR3 is TGCGCCAGCAGCTTGGTGTTAGACTCAACGGGGACCCAGTACTTC.

This chain joins TRBV4-3 and TRBJ1-2; no firm D call. This CDR3 contains 15 residues. The germline gives CDR1 LGHNA, CDR2 YSLEER. Trimming took 1 base from V and 1 from J, leaving 10 bases between them. CDR3 nucleotide sequence: TGCGCCAGCAGCCAAGTGGTCTACCTTAACTATGGCTACACCTTC. Its protein is CASSQVVYLNYGYTF.

The rearrangement joins TRBV9 to TRBJ2-5; D remains ambiguous. The CDR3 is 13 residues long. The V end was cut by 0 bases, the J end by 4 bases, with 7 bases between. Germline assignment: CDR1 SGDLS and CDR2 YYNGEE. This chain's CDR3 is CASSVASRETQYF. For the CDR3, the DNA is TGTGCCAGCAGCGTAGCTTCGCGAGAGACCCAGTACTTC.

This clone has only one observation. V gene TRBV6-4 combines with J gene TRBJ1-5; D uncertain. Per germline, CDR1 MRHNA and CDR2 SNTAGT. This CDR3 comprises 13 residues. V gave up 2 bases and J gave up 9 bases, with 11 bases separating them. The CDR3 spells CASSDRNGRPQHF. CDR3 bases: TGTGCCAGCAGTGACAGGAATGGGCGGCCCCAGCATTTT.

The V and J genes are TRBV5-1 and TRBJ2-7; no firm D call. The germline V gene encodes CDR1 SGHRS and CDR2 YFSETQ. The CDR3 contains 11 residues. V was pared by 3 bases and J by 7 bases, with 8 bases between. CDR3 sequence: CASSSALEQYF. As DNA, the CDR3 is TGCGCCAGCAGCTCTGCGTTGGAGCAGTACTTC. The full variable domain, in which reference TRBV5-1 and TRBJ2-7 provide the parts outside the CDR3, is KAGVTQTPRYLIKTRGQQVTLSCSPISGHRSVSWYQQTPGQGLQFLFEYFSETQRNKGNFPGRFSGRQFSNSRSEMNVSTLELGDSALYLCASSSALEQYFGPGTRLTVT.

The V gene is TRBV25-1, the J gene TRBJ2-5, with D maybe TRBD1 (6 bases). The J call may be mistaken, given a closer DNA end match to TRBJ2-7. The length of the CDR3 is 13 residues. Germline V lookup: CDR1 MGHDK, CDR2 SYGVNS. In nucleotides, the CDR3 is TGTGCCAGCATTGGGGCAGGGGACTACGAGCAGTACTTC. This gives the protein CASIGAGDYEQYF.

This clone was seen once. The chain joins TRBV27 to TRBJ2-5, with D unclear. V lost 8 bases and J 5 bases, leaving 12 bases between the germline ends. Germline CDR1 is MNHEY and CDR2 is SMNVEV (reference sequence). CDR3 length: 12 residues. The CDR3 here is CASGAVVETQYF. The CDR3 DNA follows: TGTGCCAGCGGCGCTGTTGTGGAGACCCAGTACTTC.

The chain joins TRBV6-4 to TRBJ2-2; tentatively, D is TRBD2 (5 bases). Germline assignment: CDR1 MRHNA and CDR2 SNTAGT. The ends were cut back, 3 bases at V and 2 bases at J, with 7 bases in the middle. There are 14 residues in the CDR3. CDR3 sequence: CASSDTGNTGELFF. The DNA for the CDR3 is TGTGCCAGCAGTGATACGGGAAACACCGGGGAGCTGTTTTTT.

A remark on this clone: Other DNA sequences in this specimen translate into the identical CDR3. This chain uses TRBV7-6 with TRBJ2-1; 7 bases align to TRBD2. The V gene end was trimmed by 1 base and the J gene end by 0 bases; junction bases not matched to a gene: 3. The CDR3 runs 16 residues. The germline V gene encodes CDR1 SGHVS and CDR2 FNYEAQ. The CDR3 nucleotides are TGTGCCAGCAGCTTAGGGGGCGGGGGCTCCTACAATGAGCAGTTCTTC. The encoded protein is CASSLGGGGSYNEQFF.

A few counts support this clone. This chain connects TRBV27 to TRBJ2-1; D is unresolved. V lost 8 bases and J lost 0, with 8 bases in between. CDR1 is MNHEY, CDR2 SMNVEV, per germline (reference sequence). CDR3 length equals 13 residues. The CDR3 coding sequence is TGTGCCAGCGGTCTTAGCTCCTACAATGAGCAGTTCTTC. Translating it yields CASGLSSYNEQFF.

This clone was seen a handful of times. The chain employs TRBV10-2 and TRBJ2-3; the D is unclear. Germline loops: CDR1 WSHSY, CDR2 SAAADI. The CDR3 is 13 amino acids. Trimming removed 3 bases from V and 0 bases from J, with 4 bases in between. The CDR3 coding sequence is TGCGCCAGCAGTGAACTTAGCACAGATACGCAGTATTTT. Its translation: CASSELSTDTQYF.

V is TRBV27 and J is TRBJ2-7, with 7 bases fitting TRBD1. The germline gives CDR1 MNHEY, CDR2 SMNVEV (reference sequence). V trimming: 8 bases; J trimming: 6 bases; junction bases outside the gene matches: 13. The CDR3 is made up of 14 amino acids. This CDR3 is CASSPTGPTSEQYF. The CDR3 nucleotides read TGTGCCAGCTCCCCGACAGGGCCAACGAGCGAGCAGTACTTC.

The rearrangement uses TRBV19 and TRBJ2-2; D unresolved. Germline V CDR1 and CDR2: LNHDA, SQIVND (reference sequence). With 3 bases removed from V and 1 base from J, the gap between germline ends came to 9 bases. The CDR3 runs 15 residues. The CDR3: CASSMVGMNTGELFF. As DNA, the CDR3 is TGTGCCAGTAGTATGGTAGGGATGAACACCGGGGAGCTGTTTTTT. Complete variable domain (other parts from reference TRBV19 and TRBJ2-2): DGGITQSPKYLFRKEGQNVTLSCEQNLNHDAMYWYRQDPGQGLRLIYYSQIVNDFQKGDIAEGYSVSREKKESFPLTVTSAQKNPTAFYLCASSMVGMNTGELFFGEGSRLTVL.

This chain links TRBV4-3 with TRBJ1-1, with 7 bases identical to TRBD1. Germline V gives CDR1 LGHNA, CDR2 YSLEER. The V segment lost 0 bases and the J segment 0 bases; nucleotides outside the gene matches: 10. The CDR3 runs 18 residues. CDR3 DNA sequence: TGCGCCAGCAGCCAAGATAAGGAGGGGGCGAGGATGAACACTGAAGCTTTCTTT. Amino acid sequence: CASSQDKEGARMNTEAFF.